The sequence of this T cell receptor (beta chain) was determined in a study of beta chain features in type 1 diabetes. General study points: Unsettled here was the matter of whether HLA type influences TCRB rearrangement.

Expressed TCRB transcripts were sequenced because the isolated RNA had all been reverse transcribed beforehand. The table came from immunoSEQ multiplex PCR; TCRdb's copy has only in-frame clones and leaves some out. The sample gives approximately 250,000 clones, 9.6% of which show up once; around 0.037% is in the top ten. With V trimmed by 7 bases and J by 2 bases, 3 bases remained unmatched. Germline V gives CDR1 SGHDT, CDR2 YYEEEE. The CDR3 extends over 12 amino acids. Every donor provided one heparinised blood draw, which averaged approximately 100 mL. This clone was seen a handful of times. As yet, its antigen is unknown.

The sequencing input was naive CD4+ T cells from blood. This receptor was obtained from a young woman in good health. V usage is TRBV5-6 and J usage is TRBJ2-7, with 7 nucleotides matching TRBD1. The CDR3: CASSGQTYEQYF. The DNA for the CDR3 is TGTGCCAGCTCGGGACAGACCTACGAGCAGTACTTC.